A single TCR beta chain is shown here with its context. Antigen specificity is unknown. Between the trimmed V and J ends, which lost 1 base and 0 bases, there was a span of 13 bases. There are 16 residues in the CDR3. Germline values: CDR1 MGHRA, CDR2 YSYEKL. These data are taken from a study of cytomegalovirus exposure and HLA in healthy donors. Study overall: There were fewer than 130 million unique TCR beta sequences, drawn from about 190 million T cells, in an earlier analysis. Study-level findings and limits: A later analysis linked a missense variant in DCLRE1C to the trimming of TCR beta V and J genes. Rarity marked most TCR sequences, yet some public TCRs occurred in many donors.

The PCR used 60 Vbeta and 13 Jbeta primers. In the original processing: Some 11 million of the 80 million or so unique TCR beta chains counted in a later analysis were shared. TCRdb's table, derived via immunoSEQ multiplex PCR, lists solely in-frame clones and lacks some. V, J and clone size are taken as reported in that table, and D and trimming were inferred from the DNA itself. Of 100,000 to 150,000 clones listed, about 78% are singletons. The sequenced sample was PBMCs. The receptor was derived from a woman in her forties in good health and CMV-seropositive. The rearrangement uses TRBV4-1 and TRBJ2-7, with TRBD1 as a possible D gene (6 bases). The CDR3 sequence: CASSQGSRGGSYEQYF. CDR3 DNA: TGCGCCAGCAGCCAAGGTTCTCGAGGGGGCTCCTACGAGCAGTACTTC.